Below are 3 T cell receptor beta chains sequenced from a single sample in a study of blood T cell repertoires in COVID-19. Some clones are missing from TCRdb's copy, which holds only in-frame ones; the method was immunoSEQ multiplex PCR. The sample holds about 280,000 clones; approximately 78% are singletons and the top ten take around 5%. Sequenced: PBMCs or T cells enriched from blood (not recorded which). Receptors were obtained from a man in his forties who had been exposed to COVID-19.

The rearrangement links TRBV6-5 to TRBJ1-5; tentative D call: TRBD1 (5 bases). CDR1 is MNHEY and CDR2 is SVGAGI in the germline V gene. This CDR3 is built from 12 residues. The V end was cut by 6 bases, the J end by 6 bases, with 9 bases between. This chain's CDR3 is CASRRGSQPQHF. The CDR3 DNA reads TGTGCCAGCAGAAGGGGTTCTCAGCCCCAGCATTTT.

J is TRBJ2-2 and V is TRBV24-1; the D is unclear. Trimming took 7 bases from V and 5 from J, leaving 19 bases between them. The germline gives CDR1 KGHDR, CDR2 SFDVKD. The CDR3 length is 16 residues. The CDR3 region has the DNA TGTGCCACCAGAGACTGGGTTGAAGGAGTAACCGGGGAGCTGTTTTTT. Its protein is CATRDWVEGVTGELFF.

V gene TRBV18 combines with J gene TRBJ1-1, with unresolved D. Trimming left V 3 bases short and J 2 bases short, with 10 bases between. CDR3 length: 14 residues. The germline V gene has CDR1 KGHSH and CDR2 LQKENI. The CDR3 DNA sequence: TGTGCCAGCTCACCCGAATTAGTAAACACTGAAGCTTTCTTT. Amino acid sequence: CASSPELVNTEAFF.